One and the same sample provided the 32 T cell receptor beta chains below, sequenced in a study of shared clonotypes between healthy human individuals (dated by TCRdb to 2018 to 2021). Library prep was done by the immunoSEQ multiplex PCR assay. Held by TCRdb, this immuneACCESS table contains in-frame sequences only and omits some clones. Under half of the omission traces to an unresolved V gene where checked; the cause of the rest is unknown. The sample table contains fewer than 400,000 clones; only one count was recorded for over 65% of them. In total, the top ten clones hold 9% to 12% of the sample. The specimen was memory CD4+ T cells sorted from blood. The cell subset or site label on this specimen signifies: CD45RA-negative fraction. The receptor set was obtained from a man aged 25 to 40 in good health.

The chain combines TRBV7-6 with TRBJ1-1, with TRBD1 as a possible D gene (5 bases). Germline lookup yields CDR1 SGHVS and CDR2 FNYEAQ. V dropped 5 bases and J dropped 0 bases, with 10 bases sitting between them. The CDR3 covers 14 residues. The CDR3 loop reads CASSAGRLNTEAFF. In DNA, the CDR3 is TGTGCCAGCAGCGCGGGACGGTTGAACACTGAAGCTTTCTTT.

This sequence joins TRBV5-5 and TRBJ2-7; TRBD2 agrees at 9 bases. From germline, CDR1 is SGHKS and CDR2 YYEKEE (reference sequence). This CDR3 region has 16 residues. V trimming: 4 bases; J trimming: 3 bases; junction bases outside the gene matches: 11. For the CDR3, the DNA is TGTGCCAGCAGCACGGTAGCGGGAGTAGGTATCTACGAGCAGTACTTC. Its protein product is CASSTVAGVGIYEQYF.

The genes are TRBV29-1 and TRBJ1-2; the D gene is possibly TRBD1 (6 bases). From germline, CDR1 is SQVTM and CDR2 ANQGSEA. CDR3 length equals 12 residues. The V end was cut by 6 bases, the J end by 7 bases, with 15 bases between. In DNA form, the CDR3 reads TGCAGCGTCATGACAGGACGGGGTGGCTACACCTTC. Translation: CSVMTGRGGYTF.

V and J are TRBV28 and TRBJ1-5; TRBD1 matches 11 bases. Germline CDR1 reads MDHEN; CDR2 reads SYDVKM. This CDR3 has 16 amino acids. The junction had 9 bases not matched to a gene; V was cut back by 5 bases and J by 6 bases. This CDR3 is CASSTRTGGLTQPQHF. For the CDR3, the DNA is TGTGCCAGCAGTACCAGGACAGGGGGCCTAACTCAGCCCCAGCATTTT.

The rearrangement links TRBV28 to TRBJ2-3; no clear D gene. V was pared by 3 bases and J by 11 bases, with 12 bases between. The CDR3 runs to 12 residues. The germline V gene has CDR1 MDHEN and CDR2 SYDVKM. CDR3 sequence: CASSFPLRLQYF. DNA for the CDR3: TGTGCCAGCAGTTTCCCTTTACGTCTGCAGTATTTT.

Only a few counts were recorded for this clone. V and J are TRBV19 and TRBJ1-4; D ambiguous. The CDR3 totals 14 residues. The V end lost 6 bases, the J end lost 5 bases, and 13 bases lay between the germline ends. Germline assignment: CDR1 LNHDA and CDR2 SQIVND (reference sequence). CDR3 protein: CASSETRPNEKLFF. The DNA for the CDR3 is TGTGCCAGTAGCGAAACAAGGCCCAATGAAAAACTGTTTTTT.

The J gene is TRBJ1-1, the V gene TRBV4-1; D ambiguous. Trimming stripped 1 base from V and 2 bases from J, with 11 bases between. The CDR3 is 15 residues long. The germline gives CDR1 MGHRA, CDR2 YSYEKL. CDR3 residues: CASSQAPLRNTEAFF. The CDR3 region has the DNA TGCGCCAGCAGCCAAGCCCCTCTAAGAAACACTGAAGCTTTCTTT.

The J gene is TRBJ2-7, the V gene TRBV28; D assignment may be TRBD1 or TRBD2 (6 bases each). Germline CDR1 reads MDHEN; CDR2 reads SYDVKM. V was cut by 4 bases and J by 2 bases, with 21 bases left in between. The length of the CDR3 is 17 residues. CDR3: CASSSTGGRGAPYEQYF. CDR3 in DNA: TGTGCCAGCAGTTCAACTGGGGGGCGGGGAGCTCCCTACGAGCAGTACTTC.

This rearrangement joins TRBV5-1 to TRBJ1-1; D is perhaps TRBD1 (5 bases). V was cut by 4 bases and J by 8 bases, with 18 bases left in between. This CDR3 has 14 residues. Per germline, CDR1 SGHRS and CDR2 YFSETQ. The DNA of the CDR3 is TGCGCCAGCAGCCCAGGCGACAGAGAGTACGAAGCTTTCTTT. It specifies CASSPGDREYEAFF.

This chain joins TRBV10-2 and TRBJ1-4; 9 nucleotides line up with TRBD1. This CDR3 comprises 16 residues. V lost 9 bases to trimming and J lost 2 bases; unmatched junction nucleotides: 10. Germline V gives CDR1 WSHSY, CDR2 SAAADI. The CDR3 reads CASGRDRETTNEKLFF. CDR3 coding DNA: TGCGCCAGTGGCCGGGACAGGGAGACCACTAATGAAAAACTGTTTTTT.

This clone was seen a handful of times. V and J are TRBV5-5 and TRBJ1-5, with a weak D call TRBD1 (6 bases). CDR3 length: 16 residues. CDR1 and CDR2 (germline): SGHKS, YYEKEE (reference sequence). Trimming took off 0 bases at V and 4 bases at J, with 14 bases between the two ends. CDR3 loop: CASSLGAGGWNQPQHF. CDR3 nucleotide sequence: TGTGCCAGCAGCTTGGGGGCCGGGGGCTGGAATCAGCCCCAGCATTTT.

Only a few counts were recorded for this clone. V is TRBV28 and J is TRBJ2-6, with D tentatively TRBD2 (5 bases). There are 16 residues in the CDR3. V lost 6 bases and J lost 0, with 12 bases in between. CDR1 is MDHEN, CDR2 SYDVKM, per germline. The CDR3 sequence is CASSRTVLSGANVLTF. Here the CDR3 DNA reads TGTGCCAGCAGCCGGACTGTCCTCTCTGGGGCCAACGTCCTGACTTTC.

This rearrangement joins TRBV19 to TRBJ1-3; D is possibly TRBD1 (6 bases). Germline V lookup: CDR1 LNHDA, CDR2 SQIVND (reference sequence). The CDR3 is 16 residues long. With 3 bases removed from V and 4 bases from J, the gap between germline ends came to 16 bases. CDR3 sequence: CASSMGDNISGNTIYF. The CDR3 region has the DNA TGTGCCAGTAGTATGGGGGACAACATCTCCGGAAACACCATATATTTT.

The chain is built from TRBV29-1 and TRBJ2-7, with 9 bases matching TRBD1. CDR1 is SQVTM, CDR2 ANQGSEA, per germline. The CDR3 covers 12 residues. J was trimmed by 3 bases and V by 6 bases; bases with no gene match: 3. CDR3 DNA: TGCAGCGTAAAGGGACAGGGCTACGAGCAGTACTTC. Translating gives CSVKGQGYEQYF.

This chain uses TRBV28 with TRBJ2-7; D is undetermined. Germline V gene sequence: CDR1 MDHEN, CDR2 SYDVKM. V lost 3 bases to trimming and J lost 6 bases, with 12 bases between them. There are 13 residues in the CDR3. The CDR3 loop is CASSFLGLGEQYF. CDR3 in DNA: TGTGCCAGCAGTTTTCTCGGGTTGGGCGAGCAGTACTTC.

The chain employs TRBV29-1 and TRBJ2-7; 8 bases map to TRBD2. J lost 4 bases, V lost 6 bases, and 8 bases had no gene match. This CDR3 contains 13 residues. Germline V CDR1 and CDR2: SQVTM, ANQGSEA. CDR3 amino acids: CSVSPGLEYEQYF. CDR3 sequence (DNA): TGCAGCGTCTCCCCGGGACTAGAATACGAGCAGTACTTC.

The rearrangement uses TRBV5-6 and TRBJ1-4; 9 bases are shared with TRBD1. The germline V gene has CDR1 SGHDT and CDR2 YYEEEE. This CDR3 is built from 15 residues. Germline trimming cut 4 bases from V and 8 bases from J; bases unmatched to any gene: 9. CDR3 residues: CASSTITGGGEKLFF. The CDR3 DNA sequence: TGTGCCAGCAGCACAATCACAGGGGGCGGAGAAAAACTGTTTTTT.

This rearrangement joins TRBV11-2 to TRBJ2-1; D uncertain. The CDR3 is 15 residues long. Germline-derived CDR1 and CDR2 are SGHAT and FQNNGV. V was trimmed by 2 bases and J by 6 bases, leaving 14 bases between them. The CDR3 loop reads CASSLLASIANEQFF. The CDR3 region has the DNA TGTGCCAGCAGCTTATTAGCTTCTATCGCCAATGAGCAGTTCTTC.

The chain employs TRBV28 and TRBJ2-1; 10 bases line up with TRBD2. This CDR3 spans 15 amino acids. Trimming at V came to 8 bases and at J to 4 bases, leaving 8 bases not matched to a gene. The germline V gene encodes CDR1 MDHEN and CDR2 SYDVKM. The CDR3 is CASQPGLAKYNEQFF. CDR3 DNA: TGTGCCAGCCAACCGGGACTAGCGAAATACAATGAGCAGTTCTTC.

V usage is TRBV18 and J usage is TRBJ1-1; 7 positions agree with TRBD1. J lost 6 bases, V lost 4 bases, and 8 bases had no gene match. CDR3 length: 14 residues. Germline CDR1 reads KGHSH; CDR2 reads LQKENI. CDR3 sequence reads: CASSLDRARPEAFF. The CDR3 DNA follows: TGTGCCAGCTCACTCGACAGGGCCCGACCTGAAGCTTTCTTT. The full variable domain, its missing parts supplied by reference TRBV18 and TRBJ1-1, is NAGVMQNPRHLVRRRGQEARLRCSPMKGHSHVYWYRQLPEEGLKFMVYLQKENIIDESGMPKERFSAEFPKEGPSILRIQQVVRGDSAAYFCASSLDRARPEAFFGQGTRLTVV.

This clone has at least ten counts. The genes are TRBV18 and TRBJ1-2, with 7 bases aligning to TRBD1. Per the germline V gene, CDR1 is KGHSH and CDR2 is LQKENI. The CDR3 sequence is 15 residues long. The V and J ends lost 6 bases and 4 bases, in that order; junction bases with no gene match: 11. CDR3 nucleotide sequence: TGTGCCAGCTCGCCCCCCGCGAACAGGGGCTATGGCTACACCTTC. Amino acids: CASSPPANRGYGYTF. Full variable domain (missing parts from reference TRBV18 and TRBJ1-2): NAGVMQNPRHLVRRRGQEARLRCSPMKGHSHVYWYRQLPEEGLKFMVYLQKENIIDESGMPKERFSAEFPKEGPSILRIQQVVRGDSAAYFCASSPPANRGYGYTFGSGTRLTVV.

This chain joins TRBV6-6 and TRBJ2-1; 9 bases agree with TRBD2. The CDR3 extends over 15 amino acids. The germline gives CDR1 MNHNY, CDR2 SVGAGI (reference sequence). With V trimmed by 5 bases and J by 5 bases, 7 bases remained unmatched. Written as DNA, the CDR3 is TGTGCCAGCAGTGGGCGGGAGGGCCCTAACAATGAGCAGTTCTTC. It encodes CASSGREGPNNEQFF.

The rearrangement joins TRBV6-5 to TRBJ2-3; possible D gene TRBD2, 6 bases. There are 15 residues in the CDR3. V was clipped by 5 bases and J by 4 bases, with 16 bases between them. CDR1 MNHEY and CDR2 SVGAGI come from the germline V gene. For the CDR3, the DNA is TGTGCCAGCAGTACGAGTGGGGGGAGCTCAGATACGCAGTATTTT. Amino acids: CASSTSGGSSDTQYF.

The chain links TRBV11-2 to TRBJ2-7; no definite D call. This CDR3 is 14 amino acids long. Trimming shortened V by 2 bases and J by 6 bases, and 14 bases separated the two germline ends. Germline CDR1 reads SGHAT; CDR2 reads FQNNGV. The CDR3 DNA follows: TGTGCCAGCAGCTTATTGGCCTGGAAGGGCGAGCAGTACTTC. It is translated as CASSLLAWKGEQYF.

This clone has more than one count but fewer than ten. V is TRBV19 and J is TRBJ2-7, with 9 bases lining up with TRBD1. Trimming at V came to 6 bases and at J to 5 bases, leaving 11 bases not matched to a gene. Germline V gene data show CDR1 as LNHDA and CDR2 as SQIVND (reference sequence). The CDR3 sequence is 15 residues long. The CDR3 spells CASSPTGTGSHEQYF. The DNA of the CDR3 is TGTGCCAGTAGCCCAACCGGGACAGGGAGCCACGAGCAGTACTTC.

This chain joins TRBV7-2 and TRBJ2-1, with D perhaps TRBD1 (5 bases). Trimming removed 1 base from V and 12 bases from J, with 13 bases in between. The CDR3 is 13 residues long. CDR1 and CDR2 from the germline V gene are SGHTA and FQGNSA. The CDR3 sequence: CASSLVADIGQFF. The DNA of the CDR3 is TGTGCCAGCAGCTTAGTTGCGGACATCGGGCAGTTCTTC.

The chain's CDR3 is CASSTSGNFPAGTNTGELFF. CDR3 nucleotide sequence: TGTGCCAGTAGTACCTCTGGTAATTTCCCCGCGGGGACGAACACCGGGGAGCTGTTTTTT. The rearrangement uses TRBV19 and TRBJ2-2, with D possibly matching TRBD2 (6 bases). Trimming cost V 4 bases and J 0 bases, with 24 bases left between them. The germline V gene encodes CDR1 LNHDA and CDR2 SQIVND (reference sequence). This CDR3 region has 20 residues.

The chain carries TRBV18 and TRBJ1-5; D is ambiguous. V lost 1 base and J lost 0, with 10 bases in between. The length of the CDR3 is 16 residues. In germline, CDR1 is KGHSH, CDR2 LQKENI. The CDR3 DNA sequence: TGTGCCAGCTCACCACTCGGCGGATATAGCAATCAGCCCCAGCATTTT. This translates into CASSPLGGYSNQPQHF.

The chain uses TRBV2 and TRBJ1-5, with D unclear. The V gene's germline CDR1 is SNHLY and CDR2 FYNNEI. The CDR3 has 13 residues. V lost 3 bases and J lost 4, with 7 bases in between. The CDR3 loop is CASSDGRNQPQHF. DNA of the CDR3: TGTGCCAGCAGTGACGGGCGAAATCAGCCCCAGCATTTT.

The V gene is TRBV6-6, the J gene TRBJ1-1, with a possible D match to TRBD1 (5 bases). V gave up 8 bases and J gave up 7 bases, with 11 bases separating them. The CDR3 loop spans 11 amino acids. Germline V gene data show CDR1 as MNHNY and CDR2 as SVGAGI (reference sequence). The CDR3 protein is CASGVGGEAFF. The CDR3 DNA follows: TGTGCCAGCGGAGTGGGGGGTGAAGCTTTCTTT.

The rearrangement joins TRBV27 to TRBJ2-2, with D possibly TRBD2 on 5 matching bases. Trimming left V 5 bases short and J 7 bases short, with 11 bases between. This CDR3 has 13 amino acids. Germline CDR1 reads MNHEY; CDR2 reads SMNVEV (reference sequence). The CDR3 protein is CASSPTIHGELFF. The CDR3 coding sequence is TGTGCCAGCAGTCCGACTATACACGGGGAGCTGTTTTTT.

This clone appeared once. The V call is TRBV6-1, the J call TRBJ2-5; 13 positions match TRBD2. Germline V gene lookup returns CDR1 MNHNS and CDR2 SASEGT. The CDR3 sequence is 14 residues long. V gave up 6 bases and J gave up 5 bases; unmatched junction bases: 3. CDR3 coding DNA: TGTGCCAGCAGGGGACTAGCGGGATGGGAGACCCAGTACTTC. This gives the protein CASRGLAGWETQYF.